A selection of T cell receptor beta chains follows, all from one sample in a study of blood T cell repertoires in COVID-19. Produced via immunoSEQ multiplex PCR; TCRdb's table is partial and in-frame only. The data contain 140,000 or so clones, 75% to 90% of them singletons. The sample was peripheral blood. All receptors come from a woman in her 50s with acute or convalescent COVID-19. CDR3s include the opening cysteine and the closing phenylalanine or tryptophan. Each record gives: D gene, J gene, V gene, clone size, CDR3 DNA, CDR3 protein. D genes are given only for firm matches. Clone sizes are given selectively: once, few, many, or a class where the clone is expanded.

TRBD2,TRBJ2-1,TRBV27,-,TGTGCCAGCAGTACTAATCAAGGGAGGGACTCCTACAATGAGCAGTTCTTC,CASSTNQGRDSYNEQFF
TRBD1,TRBJ1-1,TRBV7-3,-,TGTGCCAGCAGCTTAACGGGACAGGGGGCCGGGGGCACTGAAGCTTTCTTT,CASSLTGQGAGGTEAFF
-,TRBJ1-5,TRBV28,few,TGTGCCAGCAGTTTATCGGACACGCCTAATCAGCCCCAGCATTTT,CASSLSDTPNQPQHF
TRBD1,TRBJ1-1,TRBV7-9,once,TGTGCCAGCAGCTCCGGTAGGGACAGTGCTGAAGCTTTCTTT,CASSSGRDSAEAFF
TRBD1,TRBJ2-7,TRBV24-1,-,TGTGCCACACCTCTCGGACAGGGAAGACTAAAGAAGCAGTACTTC,CATPLGQGRLKKQYF
-,TRBJ2-7,TRBV21-1,-,TGTGCCAGCAGCAACGAAAGACGGACAGGGCAGTACTTC,CASSNERRTGQYF
-,TRBJ2-7,TRBV3-1/TRBV3-2,-,TGTGCCAGCAGCCAAGAGACCCTAGTCGCAACTGGCGAGCAGTACTTC,CASSQETLVATGEQYF
-,TRBJ2-7,TRBV6-5,-,TGTGCCAGCAGGTCCGCGGGTTCCCCCTACGAGCAGTACTTC,CASRSAGSPYEQYF
-,TRBJ1-1,TRBV29-1,-,TGCAGCGTCACGCTTTCGCAGGGGACTGAAGCTTTCTTT,CSVTLSQGTEAFF
-,TRBJ2-5,TRBV30,-,TGTGCCTGGAGCGAGCAGGGATTAGAGACCCAGTACTTC,CAWSEQGLETQYF
-,TRBJ2-3,TRBV3-1/TRBV3-2,-,TGTGCCAGCAGCCAAGATCTGGAGCGGAATACAGATACGCAGTATTTT,CASSQDLERNTDTQYF
-,TRBJ1-1,TRBV7-2,-,TGTGCCAGCAGCTTAATGGCAGACACTGAAGCTTTCTTT,CASSLMADTEAFF
TRBD1,TRBJ2-7,TRBV14,-,TGTGCCAGCAGCCATGAGAGGGGGCCCACCTACGAGCAGTACTTC,CASSHERGPTYEQYF
-,TRBJ2-3,TRBV3-1/TRBV3-2,once,TGTGCCAGCAGCCAAGATTCAGGCACCACGCAGTATTTT,CASSQDSGTTQYF
TRBD2,TRBJ2-1,TRBV11-1,-,TGTGCCAGCAGCTTCGGACTAGCTTTGAATGAGCAGTTCTTC,CASSFGLALNEQFF
-,TRBJ1-1,TRBV3-1/TRBV3-2,-,TGTGCCAGCAGCCAGTTTTGGGCCGGCACTGAAGCTTTCTTT,CASSQFWAGTEAFF
TRBD1,TRBJ2-2,TRBV19,-,TGTGCCAGTAGTAGAGGACAGGGTTACACCGGGGAGCTGTTTTTT,CASSRGQGYTGELFF
-,TRBJ2-2,TRBV11-2,-,TGTGCCAGCAGCTTAGATCGAGGAGGGGTAACCGGGGAGCTGTTTTTT,CASSLDRGGVTGELFF
-,TRBJ1-4,TRBV12-3/TRBV12-4,once,TGTGCCAGCAGTTGGCCAGGGAATGAAAAACTGTTTTTT,CASSWPGNEKLFF
-,TRBJ1-2,TRBV27,once,TGTGCCAGCAGCCGCACGCGGGTTAATGGCTACACCTTC,CASSRTRVNGYTF
-,TRBJ2-7,TRBV15,-,TGTGCCACCAGCAGAGCCCGGCAGGTTTTCTACGAGCAGTACTTC,CATSRARQVFYEQYF
TRBD1,TRBJ1-2,TRBV7-9,-,TGTGCCAGCAGCTTAGAGGTAGACAGGGGGTATGGCTACACCTTC,CASSLEVDRGYGYTF
TRBD2,TRBJ2-3,TRBV27,-,TGTGCCAGCAGTTTTGCCGGGAGGCCGTATAGCACAGATACGCAGTATTTT,CASSFAGRPYSTDTQYF
-,TRBJ1-2,TRBV7-8,-,TGTGCCAGCAGCCGAGGGGCAGCTAACTATGGCTACACCTTC,CASSRGAANYGYTF
-,TRBJ1-2,TRBV10-3,-,TGTGCCATCAGTGAGACAGGCCAGCCTCTTAATGGCTACACCTTC,CAISETGQPLNGYTF
-,TRBJ1-4,TRBV19,-,TGTGCCAGTAGTCCAGGGCAAACTAATGAAAAACTGTTTTTT,CASSPGQTNEKLFF
TRBD2,TRBJ2-1,TRBV18,-,TGTGCCAGCTCCCTCGGACTAGTATATGAGCAGTTCTTC,CASSLGLVYEQFF
TRBD1,TRBJ2-7,TRBV9,-,TGTGCCAGCAGCGCGGCAGGGGGTTACGAGCAGTACTTC,CASSAAGGYEQYF
-,TRBJ1-2,TRBV19,-,TGTGCCAGTCATTCCTATTCTCAATTTACAGAGAACTATGGCTACACCTTC,CASHSYSQFTENYGYTF
TRBD1,TRBJ2-7,TRBV19,-,TGTGCCAGTAGTAAGGACAGGGGCTACGAGCAGTACTTC,CASSKDRGYEQYF
TRBD1,TRBJ2-1,TRBV7-9,-,TGTGCCAGCAGCGACAGGGTAGGTGAGCAGTTCTTC,CASSDRVGEQFF
-,TRBJ1-5,TRBV21-1,-,TGTGCCAGCAGCAAAGTTAGGACAACCTGGAATCAGCCCCAGCATTTT,CASSKVRTTWNQPQHF
-,TRBJ1-6,TRBV27,-,TGTGCCAGCAGTTTCGAGGGCCTAGGGAATTCACCCCTCCACTTT,CASSFEGLGNSPLHF
-,TRBJ2-1,TRBV7-7,-,TGTGCTAGCAGCCCTAGTTTGACCGGGACTTCTCTGTACAATGAGCAGTTCTTC,CASSPSLTGTSLYNEQFF
TRBD1,TRBJ1-5,TRBV6-5,-,TGTGCCAGCAGCCAACAGGGGGCGGTTCAGCCCCAGCATTTT,CASSQQGAVQPQHF
-,TRBJ1-6,TRBV19,-,TGTGCCAGTAGTATAGTTGGCCAGGGGAATTCACCCCTCCACTTT,CASSIVGQGNSPLHF
TRBD2,TRBJ2-3,TRBV2,once,TGTGCCAGCAGTGAGGCGGGAGGGCGCACAGATACGCAGTATTTT,CASSEAGGRTDTQYF
-,TRBJ1-6,TRBV25-1,-,TGTGCCAGCAGCGCTTCGGGGGAATATAATTCACCCCTCCACTTT,CASSASGEYNSPLHF
TRBD2,TRBJ2-5,TRBV7-9,-,TGTGCCAGCAGCTTAGGGGCTAGCGGGAGGGTTCAAGAGACCCAGTACTTC,CASSLGASGRVQETQYF
-,TRBJ1-6,TRBV2,-,TGTGCCAGCAGTTTGCAAAGGGGAAGTAATTCACCCCTCCACTTT,CASSLQRGSNSPLHF
-,TRBJ1-2,TRBV9,-,TGTGCCAGCAGCGTAGATGGGGCGTCTAACTATGGCTACACCTTC,CASSVDGASNYGYTF
-,TRBJ2-7,TRBV7-8,-,TGTGCCAGCAGCTTACGGCGCGATCGGGTCGGCGAGCAGTACTTC,CASSLRRDRVGEQYF
-,TRBJ1-1,TRBV28,-,TGTGCCAGCAGTGACAGGAATTTCGCTGAAGCTTTCTTT,CASSDRNFAEAFF
-,TRBJ1-5,TRBV5-1,-,TGCGCCAGCAGCTTGTTTTCTACGGCGGATGGCAATCAGCCCCAGCATTTT,CASSLFSTADGNQPQHF
-,TRBJ1-6,TRBV5-1,few,TGCGCCAGCAGCGCTCTTCAGGGGAATTCACCCCTCCACTTT,CASSALQGNSPLHF
TRBD1,TRBJ2-7,TRBV24-1,-,TGTGCCACCATCGGGACAGGGAGCTCCTACGAGCAGTACTTC,CATIGTGSSYEQYF